This T cell receptor (beta chain) derives from a study of identical twins (dated by TCRdb to 2016 to 2018). Regarding the study in general: The study deep-sequenced TCR alpha and beta repertoires from monozygotic twins, unrelated adults of various ages and cord blood to test whether fetal clonotypes persist. Replicate twin experiments were performed at different times using different library preparation protocols to rule out contamination. Broad study findings and their caveats: In beta out-of-frame sequences, excess twin sharing was weaker, because having fewer shared sequences lowered the signal-to-noise ratio. Compared with coincidental sharing between unrelated individuals, an excess of low generation-probability sequences was observed among out-of-frame TCR alpha sequences shared between twins. Invariant T cells such as MAIT and iNKT could partly confound zero-insertion analyses, although diverse VJ usage argued against such confounding for most clonotypes. Abundant cord blood beta clonotypes had fewer insertions, young adult naive repertoires showed a similar but weaker trend, and memory repertoires showed no such trend. Because the same donors could not be followed over many years, the conclusions relied on cross-sectional statistical analysis. In monozygotic twins, out-of-frame TCR alpha sharing was systematically underestimated by recombination models, although the models agreed with sharing between unrelated individuals.

Measured from the cysteine to the phenylalanine, the CDR3 is 13 residues long. This entry keeps only the CDR3 DNA: 39 bases, framed from base 1. Looking up the germline V gene yields CDR1 LGHNA and CDR2 YSLEER. Trimming costs V 4 bases and J 6 bases, and their ends lie 9 bases apart. For this clonotype: Its antigen remains undetermined. A much larger clone differs by one base, so this may be a read error.

The library came from 5' RACE. TCRdb records Illumina HiSeq 2000 as the sequencer. A universal primer binding site was added through template switching, and the final cDNA carried a unique molecular identifier so that TCR cDNA molecules could be counted accurately. Specific primers in the conserved constant-segment region were used to synthesize first-strand cDNA for the TCR alpha and beta chains. To control for contamination, each cDNA library was double barcoded with a SMART-Mk sample barcode plus Illumina barcodes. TruSeq adapter sequences along with Illumina sample barcodes were introduced in two successive PCR steps. Sequencing of the TCR alpha and beta cDNA libraries was done on the Illumina HiSeq platform using custom primers. In the original analysis: Unique molecular identifiers were extracted from raw reads with MiGEC, and CDR3 positions were determined with MiXCR. For each individual, recombination models were inferred using an EM algorithm with the repgenHMM and IGoR tools. Shared clonotype analysis was performed with the tcR package in R, normalizing sharing by the product of cloneset sizes. To study raw recombination without the effects of thymic and clonal selection, out-of-frame nonproductive sequences were analyzed. Through fastp at Q25 and MiXCR, TCRdb rebuilt clones from the public reads, retaining in-frame beta chains. Each entry merges the rows of one CDR3 protein and shows their most common DNA and genes. TCRdb, not the authors, supplied the V and J calls. This sample comprises a few hundred thousand distinct CDR3 sequences, more than 20% of them detected only once. The ten most abundant clones make up about 2.7% of the sample.

Every donor was a healthy Caucasian. The twin cohort consisted of three pairs of female monozygotic twins, all aged roughly 18 to 30 years. CD4+ and CD8+ T cell populations were isolated with positive isolation kits from Invitrogen. The data were also submitted as part of a second study, on T cells expressing NK-cell markers. As noted in the second study: In sorted CD3+CD56+NKG2C+, CD3+CD56+NKG2C- and CD3+CD56-NKG2C+ T-cell subsets from about 8 donors, TCR beta-chain repertoires were profiled. Among the eight sequenced donors, only one was HCMV-seronegative, while the other seven were HCMV-seropositive. To restrict sorting to alphabetaTCR-expressing T cells, an anti-gammadeltaTCR antibody was added in several experiments. For about 6 donors, the dominant CD3+CD56+NKG2C+ clonotypes were among the top 10 CD8+ clonotypes and accounted for about 1.0-8% of CD8+ T cells. Those dominant clonotypes were again the most abundant among CD3+CD56-NKG2C+ cells in four donors, at roughly 28.3-60.1%. Whether the expanded NKG2C-expressing T cell clones were specific for HCMV antigens remained unclear. All eight donors whose samples were sequenced were randomly selected healthy volunteers, three of them men and five women. A commercial ELISA kit detecting HCMV-specific IgG in serum was used to determine HCMV serostatus. MIGEC was used to demultiplex reads and group reads by UMI, and MiTCR was used to assemble and quantify clonotypes. Only TCR cDNA sequences supported by at least two reads were kept to exclude erroneous sequences. The tcR package was used for downstream repertoire analysis, and clonotypes were matched between fractions using CDR3 nucleotide sequence together with V segment. VDJmatch was used to annotate antigen specificity against VDJdb, with one amino acid substitution allowed in CDR3.

This clonotype was sampled from a woman between 18 and 29 years old in good health. The sequenced sample was CD4+ T cells sorted from blood. This chain joins TRBV4-3 to TRBJ2-2, with TRBD1 tentatively as D gene (5 bases match). The nucleotide sequence is TGCGCCAGCAGCCGGGTCAGGGCCGGGGAGCTGTTTTTT. Translated, it gives CASSRVRAGELFF.